This TCR beta chain was sequenced for a study of OX40 agonist ivuxolimab in advanced cancers. Study background: Treatment received earlier with anti-PD-1, anti-PD-L1 or anti-CTLA-4 agents was allowed, and more than 30% had some.

As concerns this clone: Its matching antigen is unknown.

Produced via immunoSEQ multiplex PCR; TCRdb's table is partial and in-frame only. The repertoire holds 35,000 to 45,000 clones, with 85% to 95% as singletons. General observations from the study: Among some nonresponders, normalized T-cell clonal expansion was also low. CD8+ T cells (on average) carried more expanded clones than CD4+ T cells. The investigators did not determine what antigen specificity the expanded peripheral T cells had.

The CDR3 is made up of 15 amino acids. The V and J ends lost 1 base and 2 bases respectively, with 12 bases between them. CDR1 SGHAT and CDR2 FQNNGV come from the germline V gene. The chain employs TRBV11-2 and TRBJ2-7; D might be TRBD1 (6 bases). The TCR originated in an adult with an advanced solid tumor such as melanoma, head and neck, liver or kidney cancer. This material consisted of CD4+ or CD8+ T cells sorted from blood, taken in a trial of the OX40 agonist ivuxolimab. CDR3 in amino acids: CASSLARTVTYEQYF. The CDR3 coding sequence is TGTGCCAGCAGCTTAGCCCGGACAGTTACCTACGAGCAGTACTTC.